Listed here are 15 T cell receptor beta chains from one sample, sequenced in a study of blood T cells in healthy people across ages. Combining a sample-barcoded 5' primer with a J-beta primer mix, a second PCR ran for roughly 6 to 11 cycles. A single record per CDR3 protein comes from TCRdb applying MiXCR to the 5' RACE reads. In the table there are around 780,000 distinct CDR3 sequences, more than 25% of which are singletons. These same records also appear under a second study, on T cells of mothers and their children.

The sample comprised blood. The receptors were gathered from a boy aged 5-17 years in good health.

This sequence joins TRBV11-3 and TRBJ2-5, with TRBD1 matching over 10 bases. This CDR3 region has 13 residues. Germline CDR1 is SGHNT and CDR2 is YENEEA. The trim removed 4 bases at V and 6 bases at J, leaving 2 bases unmatched. CDR3 nucleotides: TGTGCCAGCAGCTCCGACAGGGGGCAGACCCAGTACTTC. This translates into CASSSDRGQTQYF.

This clonotype was seen a few times. The V call is TRBV7-2, the J call TRBJ2-1; TRBD2 agrees at 8 bases. The CDR3 spans 15 residues. The germline V gene encodes CDR1 SGHTA and CDR2 FQGNSA. The V gene end was trimmed by 1 base and the J gene end by 9 bases; junction bases not matched to a gene: 8. The CDR3 region is CASSLGGLVLLEQFF. CDR3 nucleotide sequence: TGTGCCAGCAGCTTAGGGGGACTAGTCCTTCTTGAGCAGTTCTTC. Full variable domain (remainder filled in from reference TRBV7-2 and TRBJ2-1): GAGVSQSPSNKVTEKGKDVELRCDPISGHTALYWYRQSLGQGLEFLIYFQGNSAPDKSGLPSDRFSAERTGGSVSTLTIQRTQQEDSAVYLCASSLGGLVLLEQFFGPGTRLTVL.

There are a few counts of this clonotype. The chain carries TRBV20-1 and TRBJ1-4, with D uncertain. Germline lookup yields CDR1 DFQATT and CDR2 SNEGSKA (reference sequence). V gave up 2 bases and J gave up 4 bases, with 11 bases separating them. The CDR3 consists of 14 residues. The CDR3 loop reads CSARLGRFNEKLFF. CDR3 DNA sequence: TGCAGTGCTAGACTTGGACGGTTTAATGAAAAACTGTTTTTT.

This clonotype was seen more than once but under ten times. This chain connects TRBV10-2 to TRBJ2-5; D is uncertain. This CDR3 contains 13 residues. CDR1 is WSHSY, CDR2 SAAADI, per germline. V was shortened by 10 bases and J by 2 bases, with 14 bases between the two germline ends. CDR3 nucleotide sequence: TGCGCCACCGCCACGGACCTACAAGAGACCCAGTACTTC. Encoded protein: CATATDLQETQYF.

Only a few counts were recorded for this clonotype. The CDR3 carries no conserved terminal phenylalanine or tryptophan, so it likely arises from a read error. The chain uses TRBV5-1 and TRBJ1-1, with 7 bases lining up with TRBD1. The CDR3 is made up of 13 amino acids. Per the germline V gene, CDR1 is SGHRS and CDR2 is YFSETQ. V lost 3 bases to trimming and J lost 3 bases; unmatched junction nucleotides: 2. The CDR3 protein is CASSWGTDTEAFS. The CDR3 DNA is TGCGCCAGCAGCTGGGGGACAGACACTGAAGCTTTCTCT.

The chain is built from TRBV4-1 and TRBJ2-5; TRBD2 aligns across 11 bases. V shed 5 bases, J shed 5 bases, and the junction held 10 bases outside the gene matches. This CDR3 has 16 amino acids. Germline CDR1 reads MGHRA; CDR2 reads YSYEKL. CDR3 amino acids: CASSVATSGDFETQYF. CDR3 nucleotide sequence: TGCGCCAGCAGCGTCGCGACTAGCGGGGATTTCGAGACCCAGTACTTC.

The chain recombines TRBV20-1 with TRBJ1-5; D not resolved. The V end lost 3 bases, the J end lost 0 bases, and 15 bases lay between the germline ends. CDR1 is DFQATT and CDR2 is SNEGSKA in the germline V gene (reference sequence). The CDR3 covers 16 residues. The CDR3 reads CSASWAGRNSNQPQHF. CDR3 sequence (DNA): TGCAGTGCTAGTTGGGCAGGACGAAATAGCAATCAGCCCCAGCATTTT.

A few counts support this clonotype. The chain uses TRBV9 and TRBJ1-6; the D gene is possibly TRBD1 (5 bases). The CDR3 has 17 amino acids. Germline values: CDR1 SGDLS, CDR2 YYNGEE. V gave up 3 bases and J gave up 0 bases, with 13 bases separating them. The CDR3 DNA follows: TGTGCCAGCAGCGCCACGGGGGATAGCTCCTATAATTCACCCCTCCACTTT. It translates to CASSATGDSSYNSPLHF.

This chain joins TRBV28 and TRBJ1-2; D remains unclear. Germline CDR1 MDHEN, CDR2 SYDVKM. V was trimmed by 3 bases and J by 7 bases, leaving 6 bases between them. There are 11 residues in the CDR3. CDR3: CASSFLSGYTF. In nucleotides, the CDR3 is TGTGCCAGCAGTTTTCTCAGTGGCTACACCTTC.

This clonotype was counted between two and nine times. V is TRBV7-3 and J is TRBJ1-4; 9 nucleotides align to TRBD1. The CDR3 consists of 15 residues. J was trimmed by 7 bases and V by 4 bases; bases with no gene match: 7. Germline V lookup: CDR1 SGHTA, CDR2 FQGTGA. CDR3 in DNA: TGTGCCAGCAGCTGGCCACAGGGGGCAGGTGAAAAACTGTTTTTT. It yields the protein CASSWPQGAGEKLFF.

This chain uses TRBV13 with TRBJ2-7; 8 positions agree with TRBD1. Trimming cost V 5 bases and J 3 bases; bases outside gene matches: 6. CDR3 size: 14 residues. Germline V CDR1 and CDR2: PRHDT, FYEKMQ (reference sequence). CDR3 in amino acids: CASSKGQAYYEQYF. CDR3 nucleotides: TGTGCCAGCAGCAAGGGACAGGCCTACTACGAGCAGTACTTC.

This chain uses TRBV4-1 with TRBJ2-5; perhaps TRBD2 as D (5 bases). The better agreement between TRBJ2-7 and the DNA end casts doubt on the J call. Germline CDR1 reads MGHRA; CDR2 reads YSYEKL. The CDR3 covers 13 residues. CDR3 residues: CASSQEVKNEQYF. Here the CDR3 DNA reads TGCGCCAGCAGCCAGGAGGTAAAGAACGAGCAGTACTTC.

This sequence joins TRBV7-2 and TRBJ2-3; the match to TRBD2 covers 11 bases. Germline trimming cut 5 bases from V and 5 bases from J; bases unmatched to any gene: 9. From germline, CDR1 is SGHTA and CDR2 FQGNSA. The CDR3 sequence is 16 residues long. The CDR3 DNA is TGTGCCAGCAGCGCCGATAGCGGGGGGGCGTTAGATACGCAGTATTTT. Translated: CASSADSGGALDTQYF.

This clonotype has a handful of counts. The chain carries TRBV27 and TRBJ2-4; TRBD1 aligns across 9 bases. V gave up 5 bases and J gave up 7 bases; unmatched junction bases: 6. This CDR3 has 14 residues. Germline CDR1 and CDR2: MNHEY and SMNVEV (reference sequence). The DNA for the CDR3 is TGTGCCAGCAGTCCCCTGACAGGGGGGAACATTCAGTACTTC. Its translation is CASSPLTGGNIQYF.

A few counts support this clonotype. Written as DNA, the CDR3 is TGTGCCAGCAGTTTAAGCTCCAGGGAAAGAGATACGCAGTATTTT. The encoded protein is CASSLSSRERDTQYF. The gene calls are TRBV28 and TRBJ2-3, with a possible D match to TRBD1 (5 bases). This CDR3 region has 15 residues. The V gene's germline CDR1 is MDHEN and CDR2 SYDVKM. V lost 2 bases and J lost 5, with 14 bases in between.